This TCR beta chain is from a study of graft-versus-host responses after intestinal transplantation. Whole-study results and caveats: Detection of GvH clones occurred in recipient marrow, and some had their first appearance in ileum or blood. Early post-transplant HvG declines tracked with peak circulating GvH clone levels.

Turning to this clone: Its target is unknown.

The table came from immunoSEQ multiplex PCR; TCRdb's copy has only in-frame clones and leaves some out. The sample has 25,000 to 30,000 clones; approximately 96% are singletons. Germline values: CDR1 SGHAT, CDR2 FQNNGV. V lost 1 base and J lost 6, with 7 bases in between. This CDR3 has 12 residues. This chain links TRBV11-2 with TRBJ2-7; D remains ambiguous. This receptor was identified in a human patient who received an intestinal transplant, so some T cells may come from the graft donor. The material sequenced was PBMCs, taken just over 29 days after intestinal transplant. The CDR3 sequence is CASSLVGSEQYF. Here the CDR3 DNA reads TGTGCCAGCAGCTTAGTGGGGTCCGAGCAGTACTTC.